This T cell receptor (beta chain) was retrieved from a study of pediatric ulcerative colitis. Study-level points and caveats: No controls had the two rectal clonotypes shared by ulcerative colitis patients.

A note on this clone: Its target is not known.

The method was immunoSEQ multiplex PCR; TCRdb's version includes in-frame clones alone and lacks a portion of them. The sample consists of fewer than 45,000 clones, less than 85% of them appearing once. The diagnostic colonoscopy in ulcerative colitis patients preceded any immunosuppressive treatment. At colonoscopy, a blood sample was also collected. The CDR3 runs 16 residues. V was cut by 4 bases and J by 7 bases, with 20 bases left in between. Germline V gene lookup returns CDR1 MGHRA and CDR2 YSYEKL. Sequenced input: blood. The sequence was collected from a girl aged 5-17 years with moderate ulcerative colitis. This sequence joins TRBV4-1 and TRBJ1-3; the D gene is possibly TRBD1 (6 bases). The CDR3 region is CASSPGSGAGENTIYF. In DNA, the CDR3 is TGCGCCAGCAGCCCTGGGTCAGGGGCAGGCGAGAACACCATATATTTT.